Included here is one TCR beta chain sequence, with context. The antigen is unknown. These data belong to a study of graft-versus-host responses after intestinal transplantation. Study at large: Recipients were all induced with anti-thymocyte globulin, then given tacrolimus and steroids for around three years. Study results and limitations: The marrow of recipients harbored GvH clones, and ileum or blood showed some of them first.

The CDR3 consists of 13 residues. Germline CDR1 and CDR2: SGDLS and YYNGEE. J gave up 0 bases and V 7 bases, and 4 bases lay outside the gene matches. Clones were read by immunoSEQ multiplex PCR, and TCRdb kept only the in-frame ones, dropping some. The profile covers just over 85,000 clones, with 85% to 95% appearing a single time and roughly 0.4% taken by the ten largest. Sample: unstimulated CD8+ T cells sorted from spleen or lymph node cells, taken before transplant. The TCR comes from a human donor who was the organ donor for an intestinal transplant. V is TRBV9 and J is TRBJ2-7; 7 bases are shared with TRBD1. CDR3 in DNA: TGTGCCAGCGGGGCAGGGGGCTCCTACGAGCAGTACTTC. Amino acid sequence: CASGAGGSYEQYF.